This paragraph covers one T cell receptor (beta chain) sequence. Its specific antigen is unknown. It has no much larger one-base neighbor in the sample; base qualities were not kept. These data come from a study of PD-1 blockade in classical Hodgkin lymphoma (TCRdb year 2020). Notes on the research overall: Nivolumab dosing was 3 mg/kg intravenously every 2 weeks, continuing until either disease progression or unacceptable toxicity. To define a peripheral blood immune signature of response to PD-1 blockade in classical Hodgkin lymphoma, the study combined TCR beta sequencing with CyTOF. General findings and caveats noted by the study authors: Lower diversity was observed in patients in whom nivolumab was started less than 1 year after ASCT, and these patients were excluded from later analyses so that confounding by immune reconstitution would be avoided. Baseline TCR diversity was reported as lower in newly diagnosed patients than in healthy donors, and lower still in relapsed/refractory patients. By C4D1, a significant rise was seen in CD4+ TCR diversity but not in CD8+ TCR diversity (p=0.0027 vs p=0.16), and the rise was most apparent among complete responders (p=0.02). The study was limited to a single clinical trial cohort, and causes of repertoire differences, possibly disease activity or prior therapy, remained undefined. Trial patients with a complete response had baseline diversity similar to that of newly diagnosed patients, while partial responders and progressors had significantly lower diversity.

Read against the paper, the sample's time point label means: cycle 2 day 1 (C2D1) of nivolumab. All trial patients had relapsed after autologous stem cell transplantation, with cohorts A, B and C differing in prior brentuximab vedotin exposure. The trial cohort included some 53 patients with relapsed/refractory classical Hodgkin lymphoma, and each patient had a best overall response of complete response, partial response or progressive disease. Trial patients were treated with single-agent nivolumab in the multi-cohort phase II CheckMate 205 trial. An independent review committee assessed best overall response by applying the 2007 International Working Group response criteria. PBMCs from the trial were collected at three points: immediately before nivolumab initiation (C1D1), and during therapy at cycle 2 day 1 and cycle 4 day 1. Peripheral blood was collected in 8 mL Vacutainer Cell Preparation Tubes, from which PBMCs were isolated by centrifugation and then cryopreserved.

Clipping removes 4 bases from V and 2 bases from J, with 11 as the unmatched junction base count. Based on the germline V gene, the CDR1 and CDR2 sequences are SGHVS and FQNEAQ. Inclusive of the bounding cysteine and phenylalanine, the CDR3 is 18 residues long. Here the CDR3 DNA is all that survives: 54 bases in frame from base 1. The Qiagen DNeasy kit was used to extract genomic DNA both from unsorted PBMCs and from the negatively selected CD4+ and CD8+ fractions. TCR beta CDR3 regions were subjected to amplification by immunoSEQ multiplex PCR with primers that anneal to V and J segments. A synthetic immune receptor repertoire was used to minimize amplification bias, and any residual bias was removed computationally once sequencing was done. As for how the authors treated the data: Custom Python scripts were used to quantify repertoire diversity as the Shannon entropy index. Unsorted, CD4+ and CD8+ repertoires were examined separately, except in combined analyses, for which CD4+ and CD8+ sequences were merged in silico. A clone was considered expanded if an increase in frequency of at least 2-fold after treatment relative to C1D1 was found, and a pseudocount of 0.5 was applied to clones undetected at baseline. Clones with 0 or 1 copy at C1D1 were classified as singleton clones, and clones with 2 or more copies were classified as non-singleton clones. Clones expanded in unsorted samples were annotated as CD4+, CD8+ or unknown by matching protein sequences in sorted samples from the same patient. Wilcoxon tests were applied to paired samples to test diversity changes from C1D1 to C4D1. Sourced from immuneACCESS, this table was stored by TCRdb with only in-frame sequences that have V and J called. A share of the clones is absent; for the studies checked, an unresolved V gene accounts for under half, and the remainder has no known explanation. That table supplies the V and J calls and clone size; D and trimming were determined from the DNA. This sample has roughly 140,000 clones in its table, and 78% of those were observed once. The ten largest account for about 9.3% of the sample.

The TCR originated in a human donor with classical Hodgkin lymphoma. The sample consisted of peripheral blood mononuclear cells (PBMCs), taken before the second cycle of nivolumab. The V and J segments used are TRBV7-8 and TRBJ2-2, and 9 junctional nucleotides match TRBD2. The CDR3 in this case is CASSSGSGSPSNTGELFF. DNA sequence: TGTGCCAGCAGCTCGGGTAGCGGGAGCCCATCTAACACCGGGGAGCTGTTTTTT.